This entry lists 9 T cell receptor beta chains sequenced from one sample in a study of blood T cell repertoires in COVID-19 (dated by TCRdb to the early 2020s). Libraries were made using the immunoSEQ multiplex PCR assay. The table was pulled from immuneACCESS by TCRdb, which kept in-frame rearrangements only. Such tables lose some clones; where checked, under half of the loss comes from unresolved V genes, and the rest has no known cause. A total of 220,000 or so clones appear in this sample, around 90% of them only once. The ten largest clones add up to about 0.95% of the sample. Sequencing used PBMCs or T cells enriched from blood (not recorded which). The receptors stem from a man in his forties or fifties who had been exposed to COVID-19.

The rearrangement uses TRBV3-1 (or the pseudogene TRBV3-2) and TRBJ1-4; D gene uncertain. V dropped 1 base and J dropped 7 bases, with 10 bases sitting between them. The germline V gene has CDR1 LGHDT and CDR2 YNNKEL (reference sequence). The CDR3 covers 14 residues. The CDR3 DNA reads TGTGCCAGCAGCCAAGGGGGAGTAGGTGAAAAACTGTTTTTT. The encoded protein is CASSQGGVGEKLFF.

The V gene is TRBV7-3, the J gene TRBJ2-6; D uncertain. The V end was cut by 3 bases, the J end by 0 bases, with 9 bases between. Germline V CDR1 and CDR2: SGHTA, FQGTGA. The CDR3 loop spans 16 amino acids. CDR3 region: CASSFSLGSGANVLTF. CDR3 nucleotide sequence: TGTGCCAGCAGCTTCTCCCTCGGCTCTGGGGCCAACGTCCTGACTTTC.

This rearrangement joins TRBV19 to TRBJ1-6; 8 bases are shared with TRBD1. The V gene's germline CDR1 is LNHDA and CDR2 SQIVND (reference sequence). The V and J ends lost 4 bases and 8 bases, in that order; junction bases with no gene match: 7. The CDR3 extends over 15 amino acids. CDR3 in DNA: TGTGCCAGTAGTACCCGCGACAGGGGTTATTCACCCCTCCACTTT. It yields the protein CASSTRDRGYSPLHF.

This chain uses TRBV6-1 with TRBJ1-2; D may be TRBD1 (5 bases). Germline V gene data show CDR1 as MNHNS and CDR2 as SASEGT. The V and J ends lost 3 bases and 2 bases respectively, with 13 bases between them. The CDR3 is 15 amino acids. For the CDR3, the DNA is TGTGCCAGCAGTGAGGGGGGGACGACGAACTATGGCTACACCTTC. Translation: CASSEGGTTNYGYTF.

The chain links TRBV5-1 to TRBJ1-4; D is perhaps TRBD1 (5 bases). Trimming stripped 3 bases from V and 5 bases from J, with 14 bases between. This CDR3 is built from 15 residues. The germline V gene has CDR1 SGHRS and CDR2 YFSETQ. The CDR3 nucleotides are TGCGCCAGCAGCTCGAATTTGGCAGGGAATGAAAAACTGTTTTTT. This encodes CASSSNLAGNEKLFF.

This clone was recorded once. The chain joins TRBV18 to TRBJ1-1, with 8 bases identical to TRBD1. Germline lookup yields CDR1 KGHSH and CDR2 LQKENI. V was pared by 4 bases and J by 11 bases, with 9 bases of the junction left unmatched. CDR3 size: 13 residues. The CDR3: CASSRGQGEMAFF. The CDR3 DNA reads TGTGCCAGCTCACGAGGACAGGGAGAGATGGCTTTCTTT.

V usage is TRBV5-4 and J usage is TRBJ2-1; 13 bases map to TRBD2. J was trimmed by 9 bases and V by 3 bases; bases with no gene match: 6. The length of the CDR3 is 15 residues. Germline lookup yields CDR1 SGHNT and CDR2 YYREEE (reference sequence). CDR3 DNA sequence: TGTGCCAGCAGCTCGAAACTAGCGGGGGGGCGTGAGCAGTTCTTC. It codes for CASSSKLAGGREQFF.

This rearrangement joins TRBV6-5 to TRBJ1-2; D might be TRBD1 (5 bases). The CDR3 is 12 amino acids. CDR1 is MNHEY and CDR2 is SVGAGI in the germline V gene. V dropped 8 bases and J dropped 3 bases, with 10 bases sitting between them. CDR3 residues: CASLDNHYGYTF. For the CDR3, the DNA is TGTGCCAGCTTGGACAATCACTATGGCTACACCTTC.

The chain combines TRBV29-1 with TRBJ1-2; D gene ambiguous. The V and J ends lost 7 bases and 9 bases respectively, with 15 bases between them. From germline, CDR1 is SQVTM and CDR2 ANQGSEA. The CDR3 extends over 11 amino acids. In nucleotides, the CDR3 is TGCAGCGCCCATTTGGCGCGGTGCTACACCTTC. Protein sequence: CSAHLARCYTF.